Listed here are 7 T cell receptor beta chains from one sample, sequenced in a study of shared clonotypes between healthy human individuals. Clones were read by immunoSEQ multiplex PCR, and TCRdb kept only the in-frame ones, dropping some. The sample yields about 2 million clones, about 95% seen once. CD45RO negativity and positive selection for CCR7 defined naive CD8 cells, a population that excluded terminally differentiated effector memory CD45RA+ cells. Material for sequencing was naive CD8+ T cells sorted from blood. Source of these receptors: a man younger than 30 in good health.

The V call is TRBV18, the J call TRBJ1-1, with no clear D. Germline-derived CDR1 and CDR2 are KGHSH and LQKENI. Trimming removed 1 base from V and 2 bases from J, with 11 bases in between. The CDR3 is made up of 15 amino acids. The CDR3 protein is CASSPQGFPNTEAFF. The CDR3, as DNA: TGTGCCAGCTCACCACAGGGCTTTCCTAACACTGAAGCTTTCTTT.

The chain is built from TRBV5-5 and TRBJ1-1; no reliable D call. Germline V gene lookup returns CDR1 SGHKS and CDR2 YYEKEE (reference sequence). This CDR3 is built from 13 residues. The germline V and J ends were trimmed by 0 bases and 8 bases, with 11 bases remaining between them. CDR3 nucleotides: TGTGCCAGCAGCTTGGCGACCGGATTGGAAGCTTTCTTT. It specifies CASSLATGLEAFF.

The chain couples TRBV5-1 to TRBJ2-2; 10 bases agree with TRBD2. Trimming at V came to 2 bases and at J to 0 bases, leaving 4 bases not matched to a gene. The CDR3 spans 17 residues. Germline V gene sequence: CDR1 SGHRS, CDR2 YFSETQ. The CDR3 DNA reads as TGCGCCAGCAGCTTACCTAGCGGGAGAGCGAACACCGGGGAGCTGTTTTTT. Its translation is CASSLPSGRANTGELFF.

The CDR3 region has the DNA TGTGCCAGCTCACCACCGAGCGAAGTTAATGAAAAACTGTTTTTT. Protein: CASSPPSEVNEKLFF. V gene TRBV18 combines with J gene TRBJ1-4; no reliable D call. Trimming took 0 bases from V and 4 from J, leaving 9 bases between them. Germline V gene sequence: CDR1 KGHSH, CDR2 LQKENI. This CDR3 is 15 amino acids long. Based on the CDR3 plus reference TRBV18 and TRBJ1-4, the full variable domain is NAGVMQNPRHLVRRRGQEARLRCSPMKGHSHVYWYRQLPEEGLKFMVYLQKENIIDESGMPKERFSAEFPKEGPSILRIQQVVRGDSAAYFCASSPPSEVNEKLFFGSGTQLSVL.

DNA of the CDR3: TGTGCCAGCATTAAGGACACTGGATCTGGAAACACCATATATTTT. This sequence encodes CASIKDTGSGNTIYF. The chain uses TRBV6-1 and TRBJ1-3, with D perhaps TRBD1 (5 bases). Trimming took 7 bases from V and 1 from J, leaving 14 bases between them. CDR3 length: 15 residues. Per the germline V gene, CDR1 is MNHNS and CDR2 is SASEGT.

The rearrangement uses TRBV7-6 and TRBJ2-5, with 7 bases lining up with TRBD2. Losses at the gene ends were 5 bases for V and 2 bases for J; bases not matched to a gene: 11. CDR1 is SGHVS and CDR2 is FNYEAQ in the germline V gene. The CDR3 has 16 residues. CDR3 DNA: TGTGCCAGCAGCCCAGAACGGCTAGCGGATCAAGAGACCCAGTACTTC. The encoded protein is CASSPERLADQETQYF.

A word on this clone: This sample also contains other DNA sequences that code for the same CDR3. The chain couples TRBV28 to TRBJ1-1; no firm D call. CDR3 size: 14 residues. CDR1 and CDR2 (germline): MDHEN, SYDVKM. V dropped 3 bases and J dropped 2 bases, with 10 bases sitting between them. CDR3 in DNA: TGTGCCAGCAGTTTCCGGGGAGGAAACACTGAAGCTTTCTTT. Amino acid sequence: CASSFRGGNTEAFF.